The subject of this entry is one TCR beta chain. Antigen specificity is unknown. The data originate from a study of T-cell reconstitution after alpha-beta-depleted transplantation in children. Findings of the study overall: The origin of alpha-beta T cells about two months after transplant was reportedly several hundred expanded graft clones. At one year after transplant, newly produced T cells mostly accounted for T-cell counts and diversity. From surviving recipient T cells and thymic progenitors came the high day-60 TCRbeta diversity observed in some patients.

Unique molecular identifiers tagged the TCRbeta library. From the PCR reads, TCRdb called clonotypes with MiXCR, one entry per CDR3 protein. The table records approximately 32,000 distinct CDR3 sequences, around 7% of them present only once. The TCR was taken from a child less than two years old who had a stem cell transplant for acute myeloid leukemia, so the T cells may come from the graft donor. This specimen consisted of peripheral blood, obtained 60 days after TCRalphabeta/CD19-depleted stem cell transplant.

The CDR3 sequence is CASSSGQGRRNEQFF. In nucleotides, the CDR3 is TGTGCCAGCAGCTCGGGACAGGGTAGACGGAATGAGCAGTTCTTC. The chain recombines TRBV7-9 with TRBJ2-1; 9 nucleotides match TRBD1. The germline V gene has CDR1 SEHNR and CDR2 FQNEAQ (reference sequence). The CDR3 contains 15 residues. V lost 4 bases and J lost 7; bases outside the gene matches: 8. Looking up the rest from reference TRBV7-9 and TRBJ2-1 gives the full variable domain: DTGVSQNPRHKITKRGQNVTFRCDPISEHNRLYWYRQTLGQGPEFLTYFQNEAQLEKSRLLSDRFSAERPKGSFSTLEIQRTEQGDSAMYLCASSSGQGRRNEQFFGPGTRLTVL.